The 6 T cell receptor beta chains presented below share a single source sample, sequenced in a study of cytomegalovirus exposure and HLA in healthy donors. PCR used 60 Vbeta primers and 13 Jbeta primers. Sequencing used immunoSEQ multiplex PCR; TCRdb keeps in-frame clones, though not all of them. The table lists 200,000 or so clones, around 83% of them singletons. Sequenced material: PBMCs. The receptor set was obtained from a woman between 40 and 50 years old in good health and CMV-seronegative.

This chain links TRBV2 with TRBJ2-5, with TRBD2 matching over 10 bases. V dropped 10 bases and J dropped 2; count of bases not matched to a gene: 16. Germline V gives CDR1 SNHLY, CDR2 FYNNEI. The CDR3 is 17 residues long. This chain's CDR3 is CATTLGGGLASQETQYF. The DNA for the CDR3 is TGTGCCACCACACTAGGGGGGGGACTAGCGTCTCAAGAGACCCAGTACTTC.

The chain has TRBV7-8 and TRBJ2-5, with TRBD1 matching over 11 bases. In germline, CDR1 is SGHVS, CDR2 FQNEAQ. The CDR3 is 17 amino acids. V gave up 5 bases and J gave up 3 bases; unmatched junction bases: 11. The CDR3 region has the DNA TGTGCCAGCAGCGTCCGGGACAGGGGGTCCTGGGAAGAGACCCAGTACTTC. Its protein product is CASSVRDRGSWEETQYF.

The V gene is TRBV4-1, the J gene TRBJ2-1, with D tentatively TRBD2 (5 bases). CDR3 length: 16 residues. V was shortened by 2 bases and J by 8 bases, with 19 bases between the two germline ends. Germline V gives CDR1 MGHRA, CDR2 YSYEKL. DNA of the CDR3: TGCGCCAGCAGCCAAAGATCCGCGGGCCACTCATATGAGCAGTTCTTC. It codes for CASSQRSAGHSYEQFF.

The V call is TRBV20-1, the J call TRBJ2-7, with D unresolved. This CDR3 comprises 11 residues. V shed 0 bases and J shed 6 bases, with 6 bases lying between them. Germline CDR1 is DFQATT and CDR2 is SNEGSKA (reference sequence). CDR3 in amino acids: CSARDQLEQYF. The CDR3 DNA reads TGCAGTGCTAGAGATCAACTCGAGCAGTACTTC.

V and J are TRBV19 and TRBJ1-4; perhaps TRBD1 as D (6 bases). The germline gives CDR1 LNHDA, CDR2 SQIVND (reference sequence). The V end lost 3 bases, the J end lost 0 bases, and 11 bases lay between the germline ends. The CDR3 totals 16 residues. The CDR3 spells CASSIGQRATNEKLFF. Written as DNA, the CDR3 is TGTGCCAGTAGTATCGGACAGAGAGCAACTAATGAAAAACTGTTTTTT.

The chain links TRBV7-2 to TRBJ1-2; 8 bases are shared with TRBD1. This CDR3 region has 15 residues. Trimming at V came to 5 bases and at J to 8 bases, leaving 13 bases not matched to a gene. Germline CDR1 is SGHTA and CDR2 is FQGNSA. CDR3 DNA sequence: TGTGCCAGCAGCACATATACAGGGGGAGGTGGAGGCTACACCTTC. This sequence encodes CASSTYTGGGGGYTF.